The TCR beta chain under discussion was sequenced for a study of CD8+ T cells in alopecia areata. V dropped 3 bases and J dropped 6 bases, with 6 bases sitting between them. CDR3 size: 11 residues. In germline, CDR1 is SGHRS, CDR2 YFSETQ. Note on this clone: Its matching antigen is unknown.

Study observations and caveats: Normal scalp had lower clonality than lesional scalp, with alopecia totalis/universalis lesions showing this most strongly.

cDNA reverse transcribed from extracted RNA served as the sequencing template. TCRdb's table, derived via immunoSEQ multiplex PCR, lists solely in-frame clones and lacks some. Of about 130,000 clones listed, almost 50% are singletons. This sequence was found in a human donor with alopecia areata. This rearrangement joins TRBV5-1 to TRBJ1-1; D is possibly TRBD1 (5 bases). This specimen consisted of CD8+ T cells sorted from blood, obtained at week 0. This CDR3 is CASSWGAEAFF. The CDR3, as DNA: TGCGCCAGCAGCTGGGGGGCTGAAGCTTTCTTT.